The 26 T cell receptor beta chains listed next were all sequenced from one sample in a study of STAT5B mutations in CD4+ large granular lymphocyte leukemia. The method was immunoSEQ multiplex PCR; TCRdb's version includes in-frame clones alone and lacks a portion of them. This sample has tens of thousands of clones, with 68% found just once. Sequenced input: CD4+ T cells from blood buffy coats. These receptors all come from a human donor in good health.

The V gene is TRBV19, the J gene TRBJ2-3; 9 bases are shared with TRBD2. The CDR3 spans 13 residues. Looked up from germline, CDR1 is LNHDA and CDR2 is SQIVND (reference sequence). Germline trimming cut 7 bases from V and 7 bases from J; bases unmatched to any gene: 6. Written as DNA, the CDR3 is TGTGCCAGTACCCCCCTAGCGGGGCATACGCAGTATTTT. Amino acid sequence: CASTPLAGHTQYF.

V gene TRBV5-1 combines with J gene TRBJ2-4; weak D call: TRBD2 (5 bases). Germline V gene data show CDR1 as SGHRS and CDR2 as YFSETQ. The CDR3 covers 15 residues. Trimming stripped 0 bases from V and 7 bases from J, with 14 bases between. CDR3 sequence (DNA): TGCGCCAGCAGCTTGGCCGGGGAGACATCCAACATTCAGTACTTC. Translating gives CASSLAGETSNIQYF.

A few counts support this clone. The J gene is TRBJ1-5, the V gene TRBV6-6; TRBD1 matches at 7 bases. V shed 4 bases, J shed 2 bases, and the junction held 2 bases outside the gene matches. Germline CDR1 MNHNY, CDR2 SVGAGI (reference sequence). The CDR3 length is 14 residues. In DNA, the CDR3 is TGTGCCAGCAGTTTAACAGGGGGCAATCAGCCCCAGCATTTT. Its translation is CASSLTGGNQPQHF.

The J gene is TRBJ2-7, the V gene TRBV2, with TRBD1 matching over 9 bases. The CDR3 contains 16 residues. V trimming: 7 bases; J trimming: 6 bases; junction bases outside the gene matches: 16. Germline CDR1 and CDR2: SNHLY and FYNNEI. The DNA for the CDR3 is TGTGCCAGCACGCTAACTCCGGGACAGGGAGGGGTCGAGCAGTACTTC. Translating gives CASTLTPGQGGVEQYF.

The CDR3 is CASSSQGVYEQYF. As DNA, the CDR3 is TGCGCCAGCAGCAGCCAGGGTGTTTACGAGCAGTACTTC. This chain joins TRBV10-2 and TRBJ2-7; D may be TRBD1 (5 bases). Trimming stripped 6 bases from V and 4 bases from J, with 13 bases between. The CDR3 extends over 13 amino acids. Germline assignment: CDR1 WSHSY and CDR2 SAAADI.

V usage is TRBV15 and J usage is TRBJ2-2; TRBD1 matches at 7 bases. Germline CDR1 LNHNV, CDR2 YYDKDF (reference sequence). The CDR3 runs 18 residues. V was pared by 5 bases and J by 2 bases, with 14 bases of the junction left unmatched. DNA of the CDR3: TGTGCCACCAGCGACGGGGCTCTGAGGACAGGAAACACCGGGGAGCTGTTTTTT. Translation gives CATSDGALRTGNTGELFF.

J is TRBJ1-5 and V is TRBV6-1; the D gene is possibly TRBD1 (5 bases). Between the trimmed V and J ends, which lost 1 base and 2 bases, there was a span of 9 bases. This CDR3 spans 15 amino acids. Germline V gene lookup returns CDR1 MNHNS and CDR2 SASEGT. The CDR3 sequence is CASSEVGVGNQPQHF. The CDR3, as DNA: TGTGCCAGCAGTGAAGTGGGGGTTGGCAATCAGCCCCAGCATTTT.

This clone has a single count. V usage is TRBV28 and J usage is TRBJ2-7; maybe TRBD1 (6 bases). The V end lost 6 bases, the J end lost 1 base, and 16 bases lay between the germline ends. Germline CDR1 MDHEN, CDR2 SYDVKM. CDR3 length equals 15 residues. The CDR3: CASRPGAGNSYEQYF. CDR3 DNA sequence: TGTGCCAGCAGACCAGGGGCAGGGAATTCCTACGAGCAGTACTTC.

V and J are TRBV9 and TRBJ2-6, with D tentatively TRBD2 (5 bases). Per the germline V gene, CDR1 is SGDLS and CDR2 is YYNGEE. The CDR3 spans 19 residues. Trimming removed 3 bases from V and 0 bases from J, with 19 bases in between. In DNA, the CDR3 is TGTGCCAGCAGCGAATCTACGAGGGCCGCCGGCTCTGGGGCCAACGTCCTGACTTTC. Protein sequence: CASSESTRAAGSGANVLTF.

J is TRBJ1-6 and V is TRBV18, with 7 bases aligning to TRBD1. V was pared by 3 bases and J by 5 bases, with 4 bases of the junction left unmatched. This CDR3 region has 15 residues. Germline loops: CDR1 KGHSH, CDR2 LQKENI. The CDR3 loop reads CASSPLGTDNSPLHF. DNA for the CDR3: TGTGCCAGCTCACCCCTCGGGACAGATAATTCACCCCTCCACTTT.

The chain is built from TRBV7-8 and TRBJ2-5; tentatively, D is TRBD2 (5 bases). The CDR3 totals 13 residues. V dropped 5 bases and J dropped 5 bases, with 12 bases sitting between them. CDR1 and CDR2 (germline): SGHVS, FQNEAQ. CDR3 sequence (DNA): TGTGCCAGCAGCCCTAGCCTCAGGGAGACCCAGTACTTC. Protein: CASSPSLRETQYF. Full variable domain (missing parts from reference TRBV7-8 and TRBJ2-5): GAGVSQSPRYKVAKRGQDVALRCDPISGHVSLFWYQQALGQGPEFLTYFQNEAQLDKSGLPSDRFFAERPEGSVSTLKIQRTQQEDSAVYLCASSPSLRETQYFGPGTRLLVL.

This clone was observed a single time. This chain joins TRBV2 and TRBJ1-4; tentative D call: TRBD1 (6 bases). This CDR3 is built from 13 residues. Germline V gene sequence: CDR1 SNHLY, CDR2 FYNNEI. The germline V and J ends were trimmed by 5 bases and 7 bases, with 11 bases remaining between them. The CDR3 sequence: CASSYREFEKLFF. The CDR3, as DNA: TGTGCCAGCAGTTACAGGGAATTTGAAAAACTGTTTTTT.

The V and J genes are TRBV10-2 and TRBJ2-1, with D possibly matching TRBD1 (6 bases). Trimming took 6 bases from V and 0 from J, leaving 12 bases between them. The CDR3 sequence is 15 residues long. In germline, CDR1 is WSHSY, CDR2 SAAADI. The CDR3 DNA reads as TGCGCCAGCAGGGCTCTAGGGGGCTCCTACAATGAGCAGTTCTTC. Its protein product is CASRALGGSYNEQFF.

The chain is built from TRBV29-1 and TRBJ2-2; D is possibly TRBD1 or TRBD2 (6 bases each). This CDR3 is built from 15 residues. V was cut by 5 bases and J by 0 bases, with 13 bases left in between. Germline V gives CDR1 SQVTM, CDR2 ANQGSEA. CDR3 in amino acids: CSVIAGGANTGELFF. The CDR3 DNA sequence: TGCAGCGTTATCGCCGGGGGCGCGAACACCGGGGAGCTGTTTTTT.

V and J are TRBV5-1 and TRBJ2-3; D gene uncertain. From germline, CDR1 is SGHRS and CDR2 YFSETQ. V was pared by 10 bases and J by 0 bases, with 12 bases between. CDR3 length equals 13 residues. CDR3 residues: CASTGGSTDTQYF. CDR3 DNA sequence: TGCGCCTCTACCGGCGGAAGCACAGATACGCAGTATTTT.

The chain couples TRBV6-1 to TRBJ1-2, with 9 bases that match TRBD1. The ends lost 6 bases at V and 2 bases at J; junction bases unmatched: 1. Germline loops: CDR1 MNHNS, CDR2 SASEGT. The CDR3 loop spans 13 amino acids. The DNA of the CDR3 is TGTGCCAGCAGGGGGACAGGGAACTATGGCTACACCTTC. It yields the protein CASRGTGNYGYTF.

This clone appeared a single time. This chain uses TRBV18 with TRBJ2-5, with D unresolved. The V gene lost 3 bases and the J gene lost 7 bases, with 15 bases spanning the gap. This CDR3 is 14 amino acids long. The germline CDR1 and CDR2 sequences are KGHSH and LQKENI. CDR3 nucleotides: TGTGCCAGCTCACCGGAAGGCGGAGTAGGGACCCAGTACTTC. This gives the protein CASSPEGGVGTQYF.

The chain combines TRBV6-5 with TRBJ1-2; tentative D call: TRBD1 (6 bases). Germline values: CDR1 MNHEY, CDR2 SVGAGI. Between the trimmed V and J ends, which lost 6 bases and 2 bases, there was a span of 13 bases. This CDR3 has 14 amino acids. The CDR3 sequence: CASSPGQLNYGYTF. The CDR3 DNA reads as TGTGCCAGCAGCCCCGGACAGCTCAACTATGGCTACACCTTC.

The chain couples TRBV5-8 to TRBJ1-1; 7 bases agree with TRBD1. CDR1 is SGHTS and CDR2 is YDEGEE in the germline V gene. V lost 4 bases and J lost 0; bases outside the gene matches: 9. The CDR3 extends over 16 amino acids. The CDR3 sequence: CASSPAWTGMNTEAFF. CDR3 coding DNA: TGTGCCAGCAGCCCCGCCTGGACAGGCATGAACACTGAAGCTTTCTTT.

The chain employs TRBV5-1 and TRBJ2-5, with D uncertain. V was trimmed by 0 bases and J by 2 bases, leaving 8 bases between them. This CDR3 is built from 14 residues. Germline V gene data show CDR1 as SGHRS and CDR2 as YFSETQ. Here the CDR3 DNA reads TGCGCCAGCAGCTTGGAGTCTTTTCAAGAGACCCAGTACTTC. Translated: CASSLESFQETQYF.

The V and J genes are TRBV7-3 and TRBJ1-6, with a tentative D call TRBD1 (6 bases). V was pared by 2 bases and J by 7 bases, with 18 bases between. Per germline, CDR1 SGHTA and CDR2 FQGTGA. The CDR3 is 17 amino acids. CDR3 sequence reads: CASSLSAGGRSNSPLHF. The CDR3 bases are TGTGCCAGCAGCTTATCCGCGGGGGGGCGCTCGAATTCACCCCTCCACTTT.

The chain carries TRBV2 and TRBJ2-3; no clear D gene. The V gene's germline CDR1 is SNHLY and CDR2 FYNNEI. The CDR3 is 15 amino acids. Trimming took 2 bases from V and 0 from J, leaving 9 bases between them. CDR3 sequence reads: CASSEQSASTDTQYF. The CDR3 DNA sequence: TGTGCCAGCAGTGAACAGTCAGCTAGCACAGATACGCAGTATTTT.

Only a few counts were recorded for this clone. This chain joins TRBV19 and TRBJ1-2; 7 positions match TRBD1. The CDR3 spans 12 residues. Germline values: CDR1 LNHDA, CDR2 SQIVND (reference sequence). The junction had 9 bases not matched to a gene; V was cut back by 9 bases and J by 8 bases. The CDR3 protein is CASRQGGQGYTF. CDR3 bases: TGTGCCAGCCGACAGGGTGGCCAGGGCTACACCTTC. Complete variable domain (other parts from reference TRBV19 and TRBJ1-2): DGGITQSPKYLFRKEGQNVTLSCEQNLNHDAMYWYRQDPGQGLRLIYYSQIVNDFQKGDIAEGYSVSREKKESFPLTVTSAQKNPTAFYLCASRQGGQGYTFGSGTRLTVV.

This chain connects TRBV18 to TRBJ1-6; tentatively, D is TRBD1 (5 bases). Trimming took off 3 bases at V and 14 bases at J, with 17 bases between the two ends. Per germline, CDR1 KGHSH and CDR2 LQKENI. The CDR3 sequence is 14 residues long. The DNA for the CDR3 is TGTGCCAGCTCACCGAGTCAGAGGGGTCGATCCCTCCACTTT. It translates to CASSPSQRGRSLHF.

The gene calls are TRBV29-1 and TRBJ2-7; 9 positions match TRBD1. The junction had 5 bases not matched to a gene; V was cut back by 5 bases and J by 3 bases. This CDR3 has 13 amino acids. Germline values: CDR1 SQVTM, CDR2 ANQGSEA. As DNA, the CDR3 is TGCAGCGTTCGGACAGGGGCTTTCTACGAGCAGTACTTC. Translation gives CSVRTGAFYEQYF.

This clone has a handful of counts. This chain joins TRBV7-2 and TRBJ1-1, with 9 bases that match TRBD1. Germline V CDR1 and CDR2: SGHTA, FQGNSA. J lost 2 bases, V lost 7 bases, and 8 bases had no gene match. The CDR3 is made up of 15 amino acids. Here the CDR3 reads CASKPGDRANTEAFF. The DNA of the CDR3 is TGTGCCAGCAAACCGGGGGACAGGGCCAACACTGAAGCTTTCTTT.